The 14 T cell receptor beta chains below come from one sample, sequenced in a study of blood T cell repertoires in COVID-19. Generated by immunoSEQ multiplex PCR, the TCRdb table keeps only in-frame clones and is missing some. The data contain about 150,000 clones, around 80% of them singletons. The sample consisted of PBMCs or T cells enriched from blood (not recorded which). These receptor sequences come from a woman between 45 and 60 years old who had recovered from COVID-19.

The rearrangement joins TRBV28 to TRBJ2-5; D ambiguous. Germline V lookup: CDR1 MDHEN, CDR2 SYDVKM. The ends were cut back, 8 bases at V and 0 bases at J, with 16 bases in the middle. This CDR3 has 15 amino acids. CDR3 protein: CASRPTQWYQETQYF. The CDR3 nucleotides read TGTGCCAGCCGCCCGACACAGTGGTACCAAGAGACCCAGTACTTC.

The chain has TRBV27 and TRBJ1-6; D uncertain. The germline V and J ends were trimmed by 6 bases and 4 bases, with 7 bases remaining between them. This CDR3 contains 13 residues. Germline V lookup: CDR1 MNHEY, CDR2 SMNVEV (reference sequence). The chain's CDR3 is CASRAGYNSPLHF. CDR3 DNA sequence: TGTGCCAGCAGAGCGGGTTATAATTCACCCCTCCACTTT.

The CDR3: CASSLEQGAETQYF. The CDR3 DNA follows: TGTGCCAGCAGCTTAGAGCAGGGGGCCGAGACCCAGTACTTC. The V gene is TRBV7-9, the J gene TRBJ2-5; 8 nucleotides line up with TRBD1. The CDR3 runs 14 residues. Germline V gives CDR1 SEHNR, CDR2 FQNEAQ (reference sequence). V lost 1 base to trimming and J lost 5 bases; unmatched junction nucleotides: 3.

The chain uses TRBV3-1 (or the pseudogene TRBV3-2) and TRBJ1-1; D not resolved. V was trimmed by 1 base and J by 8 bases, leaving 8 bases between them. Germline loops: CDR1 LGHDT, CDR2 YNNKEL (reference sequence). This CDR3 is built from 12 residues. This chain's CDR3 is CASSQGTGEAFF. In nucleotides, the CDR3 is TGTGCCAGCAGCCAAGGGACGGGAGAAGCTTTCTTT.

The chain carries TRBV11-2 and TRBJ2-5; the D gene is possibly TRBD1 (5 bases). V was trimmed by 5 bases and J by 2 bases, leaving 18 bases between them. The CDR3 runs to 16 residues. Germline values: CDR1 SGHAT, CDR2 FQNNGV. CDR3 amino acids: CASSPAAWAGQETQYF. The CDR3 DNA sequence: TGTGCCAGCAGCCCAGCTGCGTGGGCAGGGCAAGAGACCCAGTACTTC.

This clone appeared once. V usage is TRBV24-1 and J usage is TRBJ2-1, with D tentatively TRBD1 (7 bases). Trimming took off 0 bases at V and 6 bases at J, with 14 bases between the two ends. The CDR3 has 16 residues. Germline lookup yields CDR1 KGHDR and CDR2 SFDVKD. The CDR3 reads CATSDLPRQGGNEQFF. The CDR3 DNA follows: TGTGCCACCAGTGATTTGCCAAGACAGGGAGGCAATGAGCAGTTCTTC.

The rearrangement joins TRBV5-4 to TRBJ1-1; TRBD1 might be the D (5 bases). The V end lost 2 bases, the J end lost 3 bases, and 8 bases lay between the germline ends. This CDR3 comprises 13 residues. Germline CDR1 and CDR2: SGHNT and YYREEE (reference sequence). Here the CDR3 DNA reads TGTGCCAGCAGCTTTGGCAGGGACACTGAAGCTTTCTTT. Translated: CASSFGRDTEAFF.

This clone has just a few counts. The CDR3 sequence is CATPGGEQYV. The CDR3 DNA reads TGTGCCACTCCAGGGGGCGAGCAGTACGTC. The genes are TRBV6-5 and TRBJ2-7; TRBD1 agrees at 7 bases. This CDR3 is built from 10 residues. The germline V gene has CDR1 MNHEY and CDR2 SVGAGI. The J segment lost 6 bases and the V segment lost 10 bases, leaving 3 bases of the junction unmatched.

The chain is built from TRBV28 and TRBJ1-5; D is possibly TRBD1 (6 bases). Looked up from germline, CDR1 is MDHEN and CDR2 is SYDVKM. V was cut by 6 bases and J by 4 bases, with 13 bases left in between. The CDR3 has 14 amino acids. CDR3 in DNA: TGTGCCAGCAGCCCAGGACAGTATAATCAGCCCCAGCATTTT. Protein sequence: CASSPGQYNQPQHF. Full variable domain (missing parts from reference TRBV28 and TRBJ1-5): DVKVTQSSRYLVKRTGEKVFLECVQDMDHENMFWYRQDPGLGLRLIYFSYDVKMKEKGDIPEGYSVSREKKERFSLILESASTNQTSMYLCASSPGQYNQPQHFGDGTRLSIL.

The chain uses TRBV11-3 and TRBJ2-5; 8 nucleotides line up with TRBD1. V was clipped by 1 base and J by 5 bases; unmatched bases: 9. Germline assignment: CDR1 SGHNT and CDR2 YENEEA. The CDR3 loop spans 16 amino acids. The chain's CDR3 is CASSLGLTGTGETQYF. The CDR3 bases are TGTGCCAGCAGCTTAGGGCTGACGGGGACAGGCGAGACCCAGTACTTC.

This clone was detected only a few times. The chain employs TRBV11-1 and TRBJ1-5; 7 bases align to TRBD1. Germline V lookup: CDR1 SGHAT, CDR2 FQDESV (reference sequence). This CDR3 spans 15 amino acids. Unmatched junction bases numbered 5, after V lost 5 bases and J lost 1 base. This chain's CDR3 is CASSQGTASNQPQHF. The CDR3 coding sequence is TGTGCCAGCAGCCAAGGGACAGCCAGCAATCAGCCCCAGCATTTT.

This clone was recorded once. The chain employs TRBV12-1 and TRBJ1-3. TRBV12-1 counts as a pseudogene. The CDR3 totals 14 residues. The CDR3: CASRTGSSGNTIYF. DNA of the CDR3: TGTGCCAGCAGAACCGGGAGCTCTGGAAACACCATATATTTT.

The chain employs TRBV19 and TRBJ1-5; TRBD1 might be the D (6 bases). Germline lookup yields CDR1 LNHDA and CDR2 SQIVND (reference sequence). CDR3 length: 16 residues. V lost 3 bases, J lost 2 bases, and 14 bases lay in between. CDR3 sequence reads: CASSIGQGSGNQPQHF. In DNA form, the CDR3 reads TGTGCCAGTAGTATTGGCCAGGGGTCGGGCAATCAGCCCCAGCATTTT.

The chain has TRBV2 and TRBJ2-2, with 7 bases aligning to TRBD2. V gave up 2 bases and J gave up 5 bases; unmatched junction bases: 5. Germline CDR1 is SNHLY and CDR2 is FYNNEI. The length of the CDR3 is 15 residues. The chain's CDR3 is CASSEHGEGTGELFF. Here the CDR3 DNA reads TGTGCCAGCAGTGAACACGGGGAGGGAACCGGGGAGCTGTTTTTT.